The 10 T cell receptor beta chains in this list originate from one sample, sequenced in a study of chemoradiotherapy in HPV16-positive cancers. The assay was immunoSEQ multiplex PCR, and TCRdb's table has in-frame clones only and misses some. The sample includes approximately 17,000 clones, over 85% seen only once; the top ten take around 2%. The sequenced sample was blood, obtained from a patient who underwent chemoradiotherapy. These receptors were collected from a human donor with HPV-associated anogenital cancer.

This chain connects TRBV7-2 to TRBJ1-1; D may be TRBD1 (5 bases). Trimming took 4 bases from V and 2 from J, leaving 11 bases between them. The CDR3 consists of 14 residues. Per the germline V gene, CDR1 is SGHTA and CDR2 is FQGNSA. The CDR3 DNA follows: TGTGCCAGCAGCTGGGGCCAAACCAACACTGAAGCTTTCTTT. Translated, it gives CASSWGQTNTEAFF.

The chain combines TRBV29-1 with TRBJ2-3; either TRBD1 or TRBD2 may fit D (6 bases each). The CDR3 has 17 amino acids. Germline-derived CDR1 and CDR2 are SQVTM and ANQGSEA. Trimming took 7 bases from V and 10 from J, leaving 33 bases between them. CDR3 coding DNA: TGCAGCGCCCCCGGGATGGGGGGCCCCCCGGGGGAGTTGCCGCAGTATTTT. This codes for CSAPGMGGPPGELPQYF.

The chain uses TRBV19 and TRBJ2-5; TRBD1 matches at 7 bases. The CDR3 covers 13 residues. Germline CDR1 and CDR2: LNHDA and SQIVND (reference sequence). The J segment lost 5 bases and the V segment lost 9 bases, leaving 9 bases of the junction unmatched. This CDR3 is CASAPGQLETQYF. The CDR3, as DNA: TGTGCCAGCGCGCCGGGACAGTTGGAGACCCAGTACTTC.

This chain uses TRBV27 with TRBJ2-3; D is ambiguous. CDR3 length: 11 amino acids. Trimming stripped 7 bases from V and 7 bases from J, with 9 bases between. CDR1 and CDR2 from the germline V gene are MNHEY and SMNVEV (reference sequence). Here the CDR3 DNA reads TGTGCCAGCACCACCGCACATACGCAGTATTTT. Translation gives CASTTAHTQYF.

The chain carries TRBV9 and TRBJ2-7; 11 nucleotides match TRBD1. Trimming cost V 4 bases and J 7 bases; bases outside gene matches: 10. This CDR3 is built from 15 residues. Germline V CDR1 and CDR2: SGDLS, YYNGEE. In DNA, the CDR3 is TGTGCCAGCAGCCCCTTAGGACAGGGGGCGTCAGAGCAGTACTTC. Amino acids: CASSPLGQGASEQYF.

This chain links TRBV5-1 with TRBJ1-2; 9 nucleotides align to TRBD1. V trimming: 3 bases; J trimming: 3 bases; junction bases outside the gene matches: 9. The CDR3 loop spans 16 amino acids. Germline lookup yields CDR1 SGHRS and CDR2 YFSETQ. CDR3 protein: CASSYLQGAEDYGYTF. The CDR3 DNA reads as TGCGCCAGCAGCTACCTACAGGGGGCCGAAGACTATGGCTACACCTTC.

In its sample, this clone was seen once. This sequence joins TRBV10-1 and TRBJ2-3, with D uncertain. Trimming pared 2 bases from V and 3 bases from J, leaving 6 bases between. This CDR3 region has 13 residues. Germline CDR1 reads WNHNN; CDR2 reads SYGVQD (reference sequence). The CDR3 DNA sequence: TGCGCCAGCAGTGAGGGGATTACAGATACGCAGTATTTT. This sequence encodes CASSEGITDTQYF.

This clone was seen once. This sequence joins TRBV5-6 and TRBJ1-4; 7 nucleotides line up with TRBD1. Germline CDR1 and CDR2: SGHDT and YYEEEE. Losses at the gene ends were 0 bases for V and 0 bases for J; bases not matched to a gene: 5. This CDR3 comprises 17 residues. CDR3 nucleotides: TGTGCCAGCAGCTTGGGACAGGGAGTTGCAACTAATGAAAAACTGTTTTTT. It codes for CASSLGQGVATNEKLFF.

CDR3 DNA: TGTGCCAGCAGCGTAGGAGATACGCAGTATTTT. Its translation: CASSVGDTQYF. This chain joins TRBV9 and TRBJ2-3; D not certain. Trimming removed 0 bases at V and 5 bases at J, with 1 base between. Germline loops: CDR1 SGDLS, CDR2 YYNGEE. The CDR3 sequence is 11 residues long.

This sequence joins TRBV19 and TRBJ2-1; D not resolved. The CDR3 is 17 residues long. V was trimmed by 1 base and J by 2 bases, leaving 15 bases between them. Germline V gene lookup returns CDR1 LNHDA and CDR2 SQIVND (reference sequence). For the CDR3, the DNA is TGTGCCAGTAGTATAGTTCATGCTTCGGTCGCCTACAATGAGCAGTTCTTC. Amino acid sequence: CASSIVHASVAYNEQFF.